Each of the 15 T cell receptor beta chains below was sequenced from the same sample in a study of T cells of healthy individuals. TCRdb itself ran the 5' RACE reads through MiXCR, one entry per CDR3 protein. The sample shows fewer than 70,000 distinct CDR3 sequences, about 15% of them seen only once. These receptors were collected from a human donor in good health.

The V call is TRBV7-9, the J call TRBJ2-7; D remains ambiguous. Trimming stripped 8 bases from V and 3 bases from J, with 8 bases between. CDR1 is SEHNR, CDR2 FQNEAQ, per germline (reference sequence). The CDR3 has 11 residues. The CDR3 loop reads CASGDFYEQYF. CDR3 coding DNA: TGTGCCAGCGGCGACTTCTACGAGCAGTACTTC.

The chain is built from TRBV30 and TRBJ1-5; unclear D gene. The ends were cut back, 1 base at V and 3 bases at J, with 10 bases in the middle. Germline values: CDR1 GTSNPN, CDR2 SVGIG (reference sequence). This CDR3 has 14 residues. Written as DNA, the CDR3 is TGTGCCTGGAGTGGGCACGATTCCAATCAGCCCCAGCATTTT. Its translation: CAWSGHDSNQPQHF.

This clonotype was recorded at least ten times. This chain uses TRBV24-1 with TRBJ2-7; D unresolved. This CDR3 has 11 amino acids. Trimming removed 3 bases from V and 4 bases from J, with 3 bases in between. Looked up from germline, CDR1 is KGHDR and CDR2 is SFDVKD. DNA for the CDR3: TGTGCCACCAGTGATCTGTACGAGCAGTACTTC. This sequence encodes CATSDLYEQYF.

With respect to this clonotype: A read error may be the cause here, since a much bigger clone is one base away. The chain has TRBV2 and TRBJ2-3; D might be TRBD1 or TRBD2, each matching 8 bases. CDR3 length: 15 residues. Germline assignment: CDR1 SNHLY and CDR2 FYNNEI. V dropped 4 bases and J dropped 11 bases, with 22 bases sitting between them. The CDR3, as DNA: TGTGCCAGCAGTGCCAATAACGGGGGGGGACAGGTGCAGTATTTT. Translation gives CASSANNGGGQVQYF.

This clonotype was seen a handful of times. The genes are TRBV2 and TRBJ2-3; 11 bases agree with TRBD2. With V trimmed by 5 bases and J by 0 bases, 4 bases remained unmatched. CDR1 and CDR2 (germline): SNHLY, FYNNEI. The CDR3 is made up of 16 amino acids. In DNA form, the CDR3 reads TGTGCCAGCAGTCGACTAGCGGGACCTAGCACAGATACGCAGTATTTT. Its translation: CASSRLAGPSTDTQYF.

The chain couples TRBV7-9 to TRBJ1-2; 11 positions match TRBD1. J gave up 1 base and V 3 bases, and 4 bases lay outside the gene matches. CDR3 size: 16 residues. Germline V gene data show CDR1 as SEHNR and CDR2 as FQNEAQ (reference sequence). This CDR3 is CASSLGQGEDNYGYTF. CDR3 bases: TGTGCCAGCAGCTTGGGACAGGGGGAGGATAACTATGGCTACACCTTC.

Here the CDR3 DNA reads TGTGCCAGCAGCCGGGCCTACTCCTACAATGAGCAGTTCTTC. Its protein is CASSRAYSYNEQFF. The J gene is TRBJ2-1, the V gene TRBV9; D call uncertain. Trimming took 4 bases from V and 0 from J, leaving 8 bases between them. The germline V gene encodes CDR1 SGDLS and CDR2 YYNGEE. CDR3 length: 14 residues.

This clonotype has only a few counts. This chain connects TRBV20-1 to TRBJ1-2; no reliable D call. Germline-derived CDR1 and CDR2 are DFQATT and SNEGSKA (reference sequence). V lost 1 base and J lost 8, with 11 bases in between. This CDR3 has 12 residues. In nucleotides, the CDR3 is TGCAGTGCTAGAGCAGGATGGGAGGGCTACACCTTC. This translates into CSARAGWEGYTF.

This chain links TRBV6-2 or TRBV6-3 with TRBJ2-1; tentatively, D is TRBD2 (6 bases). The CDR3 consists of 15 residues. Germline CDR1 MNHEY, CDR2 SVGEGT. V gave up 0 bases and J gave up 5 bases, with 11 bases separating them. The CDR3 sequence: CASSYSAGPNNEQFF. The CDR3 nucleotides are TGTGCCAGCAGTTACTCGGCGGGACCCAACAATGAGCAGTTCTTC.

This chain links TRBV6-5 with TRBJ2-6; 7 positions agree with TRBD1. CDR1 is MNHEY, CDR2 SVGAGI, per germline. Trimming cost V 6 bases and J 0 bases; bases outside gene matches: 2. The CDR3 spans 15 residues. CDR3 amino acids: CASSTGVSGANVLTF. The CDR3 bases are TGTGCCAGCAGCACAGGGGTCTCTGGGGCCAACGTCCTGACTTTC.

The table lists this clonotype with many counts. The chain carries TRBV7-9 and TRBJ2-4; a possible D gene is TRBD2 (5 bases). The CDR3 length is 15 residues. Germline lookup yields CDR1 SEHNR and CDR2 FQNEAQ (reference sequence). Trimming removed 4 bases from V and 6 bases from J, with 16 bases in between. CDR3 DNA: TGTGCCAGCAGCTCCCCACGGGAAGCCGGAAACATTCAGTACTTC. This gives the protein CASSSPREAGNIQYF.

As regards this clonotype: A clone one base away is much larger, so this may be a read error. CDR3 sequence reads: CASIPLGPEGSGPNVLTF. Here the CDR3 DNA reads TGTGCCAGCATTCCATTGGGCCCAGAAGGGTCTGGGCCCAACGTCCTGACTTTC. J is TRBJ2-6 and V is TRBV5-6; D ambiguous. The CDR3 is 18 amino acids. Germline-derived CDR1 and CDR2 are SGHDT and YYEEEE.

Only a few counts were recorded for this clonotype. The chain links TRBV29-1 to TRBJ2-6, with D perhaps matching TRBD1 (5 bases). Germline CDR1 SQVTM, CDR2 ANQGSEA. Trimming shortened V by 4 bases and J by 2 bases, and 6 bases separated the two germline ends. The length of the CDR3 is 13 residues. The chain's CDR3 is CSVAGTGANVLTF. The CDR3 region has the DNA TGCAGCGTTGCAGGGACTGGGGCCAACGTCCTGACTTTC.

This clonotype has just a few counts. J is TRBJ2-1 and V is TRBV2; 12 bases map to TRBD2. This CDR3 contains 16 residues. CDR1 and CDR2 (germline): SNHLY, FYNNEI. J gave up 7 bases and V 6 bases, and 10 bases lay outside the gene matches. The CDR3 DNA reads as TGTGCCAGCAGGACCCCACGGACTAGCGGGAAGAATGAGCAGTTCTTC. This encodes CASRTPRTSGKNEQFF. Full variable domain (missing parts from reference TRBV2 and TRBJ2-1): EPEVTQTPSHQVTQMGQEVILRCVPISNHLYFYWYRQILGQKVEFLVSFYNNEISEKSEIFDDQFSVERPDGSNFTLKIRSTKLEDSAMYFCASRTPRTSGKNEQFFGPGTRLTVL.

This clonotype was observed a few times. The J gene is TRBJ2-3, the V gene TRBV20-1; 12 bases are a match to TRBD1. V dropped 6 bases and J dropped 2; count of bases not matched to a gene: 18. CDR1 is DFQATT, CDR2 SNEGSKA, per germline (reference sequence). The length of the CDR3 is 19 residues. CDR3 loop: CSAAGTGGVGGAYTDTQYF. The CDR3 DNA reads TGCAGTGCCGCCGGGACAGGGGGCGTTGGGGGGGCATACACAGATACGCAGTATTTT.